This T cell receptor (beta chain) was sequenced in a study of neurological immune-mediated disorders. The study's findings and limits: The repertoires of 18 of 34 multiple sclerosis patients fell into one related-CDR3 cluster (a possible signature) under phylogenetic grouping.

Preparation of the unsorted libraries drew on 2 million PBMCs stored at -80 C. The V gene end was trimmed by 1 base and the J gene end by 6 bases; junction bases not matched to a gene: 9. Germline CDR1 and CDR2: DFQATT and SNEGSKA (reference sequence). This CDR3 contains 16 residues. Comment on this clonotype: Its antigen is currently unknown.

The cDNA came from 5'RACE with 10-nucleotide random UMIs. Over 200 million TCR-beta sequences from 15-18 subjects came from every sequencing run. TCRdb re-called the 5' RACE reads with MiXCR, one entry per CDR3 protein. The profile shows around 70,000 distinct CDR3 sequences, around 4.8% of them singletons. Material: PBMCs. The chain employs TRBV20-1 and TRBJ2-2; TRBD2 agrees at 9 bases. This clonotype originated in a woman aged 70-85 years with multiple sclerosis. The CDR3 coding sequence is TGCAGTGCTAGAGCCGGTAGCGGGAGTAGGCCCGGGGAGCTGTTTTTT. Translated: CSARAGSGSRPGELFF.